This TCR beta chain was obtained from a study of blood T cell repertoires in COVID-19. The table came from immunoSEQ multiplex PCR; TCRdb's copy has only in-frame clones and leaves some out. The sample consists of 300,000 to 400,000 clones, around 87% of them appearing once. The CDR3 covers 16 residues. Germline CDR1 and CDR2: GTSNPN and SVGIG (reference sequence). J lost 5 bases, V lost 5 bases, and 13 bases had no gene match. The receptor's source is a woman in her forties or fifties who had recovered from COVID-19. The sequenced sample was peripheral blood. The rearrangement links TRBV30 to TRBJ1-5, with 9 bases identical to TRBD1. In DNA form, the CDR3 reads TGTGCCTGGTTGGGGAAGGACAGGGGTTCCGATCAGCCCCAGCATTTT. Translation: CAWLGKDRGSDQPQHF.